Listed here are 29 T cell receptor beta chains from one sample, sequenced in a study of control samples from healthy donors and cancer patients. The protocol was immunoSEQ multiplex PCR, while the TCRdb copy is restricted to in-frame clones and leaves out a portion. The data hold 150,000 to 200,000 clones, with around 87% observed a single time. The sample comprised blood. Receptors were obtained from a woman in her forties or fifties in good health.

This clone was recorded only once. Here the CDR3 reads CASRLQVNTEAFF. Written as DNA, the CDR3 is TGTGCCAGCAGATTACAGGTGAACACTGAAGCTTTCTTT. The chain employs TRBV2 and TRBJ1-1; tentatively, D is TRBD1 (5 bases). The CDR3 has 13 residues. With 6 bases removed from V and 0 bases from J, the gap between germline ends came to 8 bases. Germline CDR1 is SNHLY and CDR2 is FYNNEI.

The rearrangement uses TRBV27 and TRBJ2-1; tentative D call: TRBD2 (6 bases). The V and J ends lost 8 bases and 7 bases respectively, with 9 bases between them. CDR3 length: 11 residues. Per the germline V gene, CDR1 is MNHEY and CDR2 is SMNVEV (reference sequence). The CDR3, as DNA: TGTGCCAGCGCGGGGATAAATGAGCAGTTCTTC. Residues: CASAGINEQFF.

This clone came up once. The chain carries TRBV5-4 and TRBJ2-5; D is ambiguous. This CDR3 comprises 15 residues. V shed 4 bases and J shed 5 bases, with 18 bases lying between them. Germline loops: CDR1 SGHNT, CDR2 YYREEE (reference sequence). For the CDR3, the DNA is TGTGCCAGCAGCCTCGACTTGCCCTTCGGGGAGACCCAGTACTTC. Amino acid sequence: CASSLDLPFGETQYF.

The chain employs TRBV28 and TRBJ2-1; D may be TRBD2 (6 bases). Per germline, CDR1 MDHEN and CDR2 SYDVKM. Trimming stripped 5 bases from V and 12 bases from J, with 14 bases between. CDR3 length: 12 residues. The CDR3 sequence is CASSLSYSGQFF. The CDR3, as DNA: TGTGCCAGCAGTCTCTCTTATAGCGGGCAGTTCTTC.

The chain has TRBV25-1 and TRBJ2-3, with 9 bases lining up with TRBD1. Looked up from germline, CDR1 is MGHDK and CDR2 is SYGVNS. Trimming cost V 5 bases and J 4 bases; bases outside gene matches: 10. The CDR3 has 16 residues. CDR3 residues: CASSPPGQGSSDTQYF. CDR3 sequence (DNA): TGTGCCAGCAGTCCCCCGGGACAGGGTTCGTCAGATACGCAGTATTTT.

The chain links TRBV15 to TRBJ2-3; D perhaps matches TRBD2 (6 bases). V lost 7 bases and J lost 4, with 18 bases in between. Per germline, CDR1 LNHNV and CDR2 YYDKDF (reference sequence). The CDR3 length is 15 residues. Here the CDR3 DNA reads TGTGCCACCAACTTACTAGGAGGGGAGTCAGATACGCAGTATTTT. Translated, it gives CATNLLGGESDTQYF.

This sequence joins TRBV29-1 and TRBJ1-2; 9 bases agree with TRBD1. The CDR3 length is 14 residues. The ends lost 3 bases at V and 4 bases at J; junction bases unmatched: 6. Germline V gene data show CDR1 as SQVTM and CDR2 as ANQGSEA. CDR3 bases: TGCAGCGTTGAGAAGACAGGGGGAATCTATGGCTACACCTTC. This translates into CSVEKTGGIYGYTF.

The CDR3 loop reads CSVLTGKDYGYTF. The CDR3 DNA reads TGCAGCGTTCTAACAGGGAAAGACTATGGCTACACCTTC. The chain combines TRBV29-1 with TRBJ1-2, with D perhaps matching TRBD1 (6 bases). Germline V gene data show CDR1 as SQVTM and CDR2 as ANQGSEA. This CDR3 has 13 residues. Trimming took 5 bases from V and 3 from J, leaving 13 bases between them.

The chain carries TRBV28 and TRBJ2-7; TRBD2 agrees at 8 bases. CDR1 and CDR2 (germline): MDHEN, SYDVKM. With 7 bases clipped from V and 2 bases from J, the junction kept 16 bases outside the gene matches. The CDR3 contains 17 residues. The CDR3 bases are TGTGCCAGCACGTCCTCAGGAGTACTAGCGGACACCTACGAGCAGTACTTC. This translates into CASTSSGVLADTYEQYF.

The chain links TRBV7-9 to TRBJ1-2; a weak D match, TRBD1 (6 bases). The CDR3 totals 15 residues. The ends were cut back, 4 bases at V and 7 bases at J, with 19 bases in the middle. The germline gives CDR1 SEHNR, CDR2 FQNEAQ (reference sequence). The CDR3 coding sequence is TGTGCCAGCAGCTCACTTTCGGGGGGCGCAAGTGGCTACACCTTC. The encoded protein is CASSSLSGGASGYTF.

V and J are TRBV18 and TRBJ1-1, with D possibly being TRBD1 (5 bases). Germline CDR1 is KGHSH and CDR2 is LQKENI. The V and J ends lost 3 bases and 5 bases respectively, with 10 bases between them. The CDR3 length is 13 residues. This CDR3 reads CASSPGRETEAFF. For the CDR3, the DNA is TGTGCCAGCTCACCGGGCAGGGAGACTGAAGCTTTCTTT.

The genes are TRBV10-3 and TRBJ1-5; the D is unclear. Germline CDR1 is ENHRY and CDR2 is SYGVKD. The CDR3 has 12 residues. V was pared by 10 bases and J by 7 bases, with 14 bases between. This CDR3 reads CATTDFGQPQHF. CDR3 nucleotides: TGTGCCACCACCGACTTTGGGCAGCCCCAGCATTTT.

This chain joins TRBV27 and TRBJ2-4, with 7 bases identical to TRBD2. After removal of 5 bases from V and 8 bases from J, the junction contained 9 bases not matched to a gene. The CDR3 is 14 amino acids. Germline lookup yields CDR1 MNHEY and CDR2 SMNVEV (reference sequence). CDR3 residues: CASSPTRREDIQYF. In DNA form, the CDR3 reads TGTGCCAGCAGTCCCACCCGCCGGGAGGACATTCAGTACTTC.

This clone appeared once. V and J are TRBV18 and TRBJ1-5; D call uncertain. Trimming took 0 bases from V and 2 from J, leaving 11 bases between them. This CDR3 comprises 16 residues. Looked up from germline, CDR1 is KGHSH and CDR2 is LQKENI. DNA of the CDR3: TGTGCCAGCTCACCACCTTCTGGCGTCGGCAATCAGCCCCAGCATTTT. Translation gives CASSPPSGVGNQPQHF.

This clone was observed a single time. The same CDR3 arises from other DNA sequences in this sample as well. V usage is TRBV6-5 and J usage is TRBJ1-2; D ambiguous. CDR3 length: 13 amino acids. Germline CDR1 reads MNHEY; CDR2 reads SVGAGI. V lost 5 bases and J lost 0, with 7 bases in between. As DNA, the CDR3 is TGTGCCAGCAGTCCGGGTTCTAACTATGGCTACACCTTC. It codes for CASSPGSNYGYTF.

The chain links TRBV24-1 to TRBJ2-2, with 8 bases lining up with TRBD1. V was pared by 3 bases and J by 5 bases, with 10 bases of the junction left unmatched. The CDR3 is 17 amino acids. Germline CDR1 KGHDR, CDR2 SFDVKD. CDR3 amino acids: CATSDTLRQGRTGELFF. CDR3 DNA: TGTGCCACCAGTGATACGCTCCGACAGGGGAGAACCGGGGAGCTGTTTTTT.

The J gene is TRBJ1-5, the V gene TRBV19; 8 bases map to TRBD1. CDR3 length: 16 residues. CDR1 LNHDA and CDR2 SQIVND come from the germline V gene (reference sequence). Trimming cost V 5 bases and J 5 bases; bases outside gene matches: 11. In nucleotides, the CDR3 is TGTGCCAGTAGTTACTTCGGGACAGGAGTGTATCAGCCCCAGCATTTT. It yields the protein CASSYFGTGVYQPQHF.

The chain carries TRBV9 and TRBJ1-4; D is perhaps TRBD1 (5 bases). CDR1 is SGDLS and CDR2 is YYNGEE in the germline V gene. This CDR3 is 15 amino acids long. Trimming stripped 0 bases from V and 6 bases from J, with 12 bases between. In DNA form, the CDR3 reads TGTGCCAGCAGCGTAGAGGGGAGCTTTTATGAAAAACTGTTTTTT. It yields the protein CASSVEGSFYEKLFF.

This clone was seen only once. V is TRBV3-1 (or the pseudogene TRBV3-2) and J is TRBJ2-2, with 7 bases that match TRBD2. The length of the CDR3 is 14 residues. V shed 8 bases and J 4 bases; nucleotides not matched to a gene: 7. Germline CDR1 is LGHDT and CDR2 is YNNKEL (reference sequence). The CDR3 region has the DNA TGTGCCAGCCAGCGGGGCGGGAGCACCGGGGAGCTGTTTTTT. Its translation: CASQRGGSTGELFF.

J is TRBJ1-4 and V is TRBV5-1; D is undetermined. CDR1 SGHRS and CDR2 YFSETQ come from the germline V gene. The CDR3 has 14 residues. Trimming cost V 4 bases and J 6 bases, with 13 bases left between them. The CDR3 coding sequence is TGCGCCAGCAGCCCGATGAGGGTTGATGAAAAACTGTTTTTT. Translation gives CASSPMRVDEKLFF. The full variable domain, completed using reference TRBV5-1 and TRBJ1-4, is KAGVTQTPRYLIKTRGQQVTLSCSPISGHRSVSWYQQTPGQGLQFLFEYFSETQRNKGNFPGRFSGRQFSNSRSEMNVSTLELGDSALYLCASSPMRVDEKLFFGSGTQLSVL.

The chain employs TRBV4-3 and TRBJ1-2; no reliable D call. Germline-derived CDR1 and CDR2 are LGHNA and YSLEER. The CDR3 covers 15 residues. Between the trimmed V and J ends, which lost 1 base and 4 bases, there was a span of 13 bases. CDR3 DNA: TGCGCCAGCAGCCAAGGGGTCGGAAGCTTCTATGGCTACACCTTC. Translated: CASSQGVGSFYGYTF.

This clone was recorded once. The DNA of the CDR3 is TGTGCCTGGATTCCTTATGGGGACCCCGGTTCACCCCTCCACTTT. Residues: CAWIPYGDPGSPLHF. The chain employs TRBV30 and TRBJ1-6; possibly TRBD1 for D (5 bases). V was clipped by 4 bases and J by 9 bases, with 19 bases between them. The germline gives CDR1 GTSNPN, CDR2 SVGIG (reference sequence). The CDR3 contains 15 residues. Variable domain in full (rest from reference TRBV30 and TRBJ1-6): SQTIHQWPATLVQPVGSPLSLECTVEGTSNPNLYWYRQAAGRGLQLLFYSVGIGQISSEVPQNLSASRPQDRQFILSSKKLLLSDSGFYLCAWIPYGDPGSPLHFGNGTRLTVT.

This chain connects TRBV28 to TRBJ1-2; TRBD1 matches 9 bases. Germline V lookup: CDR1 MDHEN, CDR2 SYDVKM. V trimming: 6 bases; J trimming: 6 bases; junction bases outside the gene matches: 8. The CDR3 spans 14 residues. The CDR3 is CASRGGTGIDGYTF. The CDR3 coding sequence is TGTGCCAGCAGGGGAGGGACAGGGATTGATGGCTACACCTTC.

The V gene is TRBV9, the J gene TRBJ1-5, with D tentatively TRBD1 (5 bases). CDR1 and CDR2 (germline): SGDLS, YYNGEE. This CDR3 comprises 15 residues. V was cut by 4 bases and J by 5 bases, with 16 bases left in between. CDR3 nucleotides: TGTGCCAGCAGCCAAGGGGCCCTTGGCGATCAGCCCCAGCATTTT. Its translation: CASSQGALGDQPQHF. The full variable domain, in which reference TRBV9 and TRBJ1-5 provide the parts outside the CDR3, is DSGVTQTPKHLITATGQRVTLRCSPRSGDLSVYWYQQSLDQGLQFLIQYYNGEERAKGNILERFSAQQFPDLHSELNLSSLELGDSALYFCASSQGALGDQPQHFGDGTRLSIL.

The chain has TRBV27 and TRBJ1-1, with unresolved D. CDR1 MNHEY and CDR2 SMNVEV come from the germline V gene (reference sequence). This CDR3 has 14 residues. The V end was cut by 2 bases, the J end by 2 bases, with 9 bases between. Here the CDR3 reads CASSLNGPNTEAFF. DNA for the CDR3: TGTGCCAGCAGTTTAAATGGGCCTAACACTGAAGCTTTCTTT.

This clone was observed once. V gene TRBV27 combines with J gene TRBJ1-1, with D possibly TRBD1 on 5 matching bases. V gave up 4 bases and J gave up 4 bases, with 13 bases separating them. There are 14 residues in the CDR3. Germline assignment: CDR1 MNHEY and CDR2 SMNVEV (reference sequence). The CDR3 bases are TGTGCCAGCAGTTCCCCGGTCGGGGGCACTGAAGCTTTCTTT. Protein: CASSSPVGGTEAFF.

This chain uses TRBV10-1 with TRBJ2-7; 7 bases line up with TRBD1. CDR1 and CDR2 from the germline V gene are WNHNN and SYGVQD (reference sequence). The CDR3 runs 15 residues. Trimming at V came to 2 bases and at J to 0 bases, leaving 4 bases not matched to a gene. The CDR3 sequence is CASSEADRASYEQYF. The CDR3 DNA follows: TGCGCCAGCAGTGAGGCCGACAGGGCCTCCTACGAGCAGTACTTC.

The chain links TRBV29-1 to TRBJ1-4; 8 bases match TRBD1. From germline, CDR1 is SQVTM and CDR2 ANQGSEA. This CDR3 has 14 amino acids. The trim removed 4 bases at V and 13 bases at J, leaving 14 bases unmatched. CDR3 coding DNA: TGCAGCGTTGCCCGGGACAGGAGGGAGTATGGACTGTTTTTT. Its protein product is CSVARDRREYGLFF.

V and J are TRBV6-5 and TRBJ1-1, with D unresolved. Germline CDR1 MNHEY, CDR2 SVGAGI. This CDR3 has 13 amino acids. Trimming removed 6 bases at V and 6 bases at J, with 14 bases between. CDR3 residues: CASSRLGLPEAFF. DNA for the CDR3: TGTGCCAGCAGCCGACTGGGCCTCCCTGAAGCTTTCTTT.